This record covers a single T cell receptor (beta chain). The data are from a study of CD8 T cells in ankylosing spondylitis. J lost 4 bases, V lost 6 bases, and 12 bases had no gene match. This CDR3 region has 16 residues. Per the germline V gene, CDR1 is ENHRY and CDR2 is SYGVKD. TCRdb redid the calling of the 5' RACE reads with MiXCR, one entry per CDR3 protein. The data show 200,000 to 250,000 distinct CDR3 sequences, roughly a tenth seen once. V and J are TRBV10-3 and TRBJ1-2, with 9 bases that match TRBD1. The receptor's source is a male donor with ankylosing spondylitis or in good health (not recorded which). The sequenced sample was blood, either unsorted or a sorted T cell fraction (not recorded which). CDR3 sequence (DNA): TGTGCCATCAGACCGGGCAGACAGGGGGATGGCTATGGCTACACCTTC. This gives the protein CAIRPGRQGDGYGYTF.